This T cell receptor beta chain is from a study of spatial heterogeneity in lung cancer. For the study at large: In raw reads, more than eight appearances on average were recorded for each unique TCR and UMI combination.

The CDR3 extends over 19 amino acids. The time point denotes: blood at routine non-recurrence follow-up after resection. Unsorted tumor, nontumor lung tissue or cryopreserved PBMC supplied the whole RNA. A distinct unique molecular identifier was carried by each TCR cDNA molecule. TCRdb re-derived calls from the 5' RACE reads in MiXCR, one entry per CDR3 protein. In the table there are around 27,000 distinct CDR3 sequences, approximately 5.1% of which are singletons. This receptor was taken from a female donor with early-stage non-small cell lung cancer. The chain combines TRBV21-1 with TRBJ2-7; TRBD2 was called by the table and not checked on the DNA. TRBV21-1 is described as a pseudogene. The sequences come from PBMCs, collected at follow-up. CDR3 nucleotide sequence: TGTGCCAGCAGCAAAGTCCTACAGCGGCCGACTAGAAGCTCCTACGAGCAGTACTTC. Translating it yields CASSKVLQRPTRSSYEQYF.